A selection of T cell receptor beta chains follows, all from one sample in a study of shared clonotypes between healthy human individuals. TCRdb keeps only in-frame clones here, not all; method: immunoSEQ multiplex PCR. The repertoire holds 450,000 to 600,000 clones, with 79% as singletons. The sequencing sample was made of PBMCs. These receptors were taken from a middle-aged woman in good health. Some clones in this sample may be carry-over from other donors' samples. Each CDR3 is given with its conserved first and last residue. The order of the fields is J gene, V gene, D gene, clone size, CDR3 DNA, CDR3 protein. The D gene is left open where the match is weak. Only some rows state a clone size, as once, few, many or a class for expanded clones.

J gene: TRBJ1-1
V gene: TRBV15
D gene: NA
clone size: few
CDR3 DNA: TGTGCCACCAGCAGAGGGGGGTTTTGGAACACTGAAGCTTTCTTT
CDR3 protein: CATSRGGFWNTEAFF

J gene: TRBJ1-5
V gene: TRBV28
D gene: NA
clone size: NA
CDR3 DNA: TGTGCCAGCAGTTCGGGGCCAGGGAGCAATCAGCCCCAGCATTTT
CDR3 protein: CASSSGPGSNQPQHF

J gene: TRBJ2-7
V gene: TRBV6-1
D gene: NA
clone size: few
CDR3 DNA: TGTGCCAGCAGGGCCTACCGGGACACAACGGGGGAGCAGTACTTC
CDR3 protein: CASRAYRDTTGEQYF

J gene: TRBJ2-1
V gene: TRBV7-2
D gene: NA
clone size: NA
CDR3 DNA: TGTGCCAGCAGCTCGGATAAGAAGCTGACAGTTTACAATGAGCAGTTCTTC
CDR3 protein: CASSSDKKLTVYNEQFF

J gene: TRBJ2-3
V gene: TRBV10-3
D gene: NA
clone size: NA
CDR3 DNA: TGTGCCATCAGCCGACAGAAAAGCACAGATACGCAGTATTTT
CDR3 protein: CAISRQKSTDTQYF

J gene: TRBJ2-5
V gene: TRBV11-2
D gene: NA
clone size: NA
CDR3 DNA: TGTAGTTGTGCGGATGCATCAGAGACCCAGTACTTC
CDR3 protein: CSCADASETQYF

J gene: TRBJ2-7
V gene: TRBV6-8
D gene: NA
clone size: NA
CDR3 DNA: TGTGCCAGCAGTACCAACAGGGTATACGAGCAGTACTTC
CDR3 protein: CASSTNRVYEQYF

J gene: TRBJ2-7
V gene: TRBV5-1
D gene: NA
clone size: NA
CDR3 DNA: TGCGCCAGCAGCGATGGTGGAAGCGGCTACGAGCAGTACTTC
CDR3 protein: CASSDGGSGYEQYF

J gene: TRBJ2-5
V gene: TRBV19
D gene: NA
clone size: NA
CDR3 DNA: TGTGCCAGTATGGTTAGCGGCGGCGTCCAGTACTTC
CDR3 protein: CASMVSGGVQYF

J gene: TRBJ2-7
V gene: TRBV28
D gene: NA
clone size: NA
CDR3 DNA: TGTGCCAGCAGCCCAGTACCGGGACCCAAATACGAGCAGTACTTC
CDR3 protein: CASSPVPGPKYEQYF

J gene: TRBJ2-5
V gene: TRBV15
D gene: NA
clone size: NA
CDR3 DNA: TGTGCCACCAGCAGAGGGGTCAAGCGAGAGACCCAGTACTTC
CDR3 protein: CATSRGVKRETQYF

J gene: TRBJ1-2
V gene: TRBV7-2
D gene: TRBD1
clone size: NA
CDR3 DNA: TGTGCCAGCAGCCTAGGATTAACGTCAGGGGGCTATGGCTACACCTTC
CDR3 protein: CASSLGLTSGGYGYTF

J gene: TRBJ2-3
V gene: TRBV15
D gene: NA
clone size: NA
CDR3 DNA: TGTGCCACCAGCAGAGGACTGGGCTTTAGCACAGATACGCAGTATTTT
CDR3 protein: CATSRGLGFSTDTQYF

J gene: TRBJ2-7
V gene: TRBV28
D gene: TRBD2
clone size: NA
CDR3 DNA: TGTGCCAGCAGTTCGCCGTCGGGGGGGGCGCGGTACGAGCAGTACTTC
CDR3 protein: CASSSPSGGARYEQYF

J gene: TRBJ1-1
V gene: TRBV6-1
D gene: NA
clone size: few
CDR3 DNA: TGTGCCACCCAGGTATCTGGGATGAACACTGAAGCTTTCTTT
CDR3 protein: CATQVSGMNTEAFF

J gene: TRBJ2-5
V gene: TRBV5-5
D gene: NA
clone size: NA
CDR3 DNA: TGTGCCAGCAGCTTGTGGGGGAATCAAGAGACCCAGTACTTC
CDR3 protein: CASSLWGNQETQYF

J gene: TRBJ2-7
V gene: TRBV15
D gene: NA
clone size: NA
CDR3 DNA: TGTGCCACCAGCAGAGATTCCAACTACGAGCAGTACTTC
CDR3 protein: CATSRDSNYEQYF

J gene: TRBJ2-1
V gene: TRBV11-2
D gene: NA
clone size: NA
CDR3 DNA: TGTGCCAGCAGCCTCCCGGGGGAGCGGGAGCAGTTCTTC
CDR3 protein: CASSLPGEREQFF

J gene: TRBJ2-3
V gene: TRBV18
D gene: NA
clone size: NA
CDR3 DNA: TGTGCCAGCTCACCACCGTCCAGGGGACCCGCCACAGATACGCAGTATTTT
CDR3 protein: CASSPPSRGPATDTQYF

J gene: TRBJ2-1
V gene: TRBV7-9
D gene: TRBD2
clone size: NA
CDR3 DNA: TGTGCCAGCAGCTCCCCGGGACTAGCGGGAGTTAATGAGCAGTTCTTC
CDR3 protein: CASSSPGLAGVNEQFF

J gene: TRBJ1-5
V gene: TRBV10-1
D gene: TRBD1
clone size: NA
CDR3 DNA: TGCGCCACCCCGGCAGGGGGGGGTAGCAATCAGCCCCAGCATTTT
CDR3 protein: CATPAGGGSNQPQHF

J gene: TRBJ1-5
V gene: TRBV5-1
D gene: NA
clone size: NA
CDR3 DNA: TGCGCCAGCTCCTTGGACGGGGCTAATCAGCCCCAGCATTTT
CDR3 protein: CASSLDGANQPQHF